This TCR beta chain is drawn from a study of cytomegalovirus exposure and HLA in healthy donors. On this clone itself: Its target is not known. This same CDR3 is encoded by further DNA sequences in the sample.

Germline V lookup: CDR1 SNHLY, CDR2 FYNNEI. Trimming pared 1 base from V and 4 bases from J, leaving 8 bases between. This CDR3 is 14 amino acids long. The PCR employed 60 Vbeta primers together with 13 Jbeta primers. Data came from immunoSEQ multiplex PCR; TCRdb stores just in-frame clones and leaves some out. The profile covers 150,000 to 180,000 clones, with approximately 80% appearing a single time and over 5% taken by the ten largest. Study outcomes and limitations: Previously analyzed data showed that most TCR beta V segments were productive at a frequency of about 87% or about 30%. Analysis was carried out at a later point, and it linked a missense DCLRE1C variant to TCR beta V- and J-gene trimming. The listing of roughly 160 TCR beta chains classed them as cytomegalovirus-associated. Within the data, a cluster of highly shared sequence variants was likely a sequencing artifact.

Sequencing used PBMCs. V and J are TRBV2 and TRBJ1-5; a possible D gene is TRBD1 (6 bases). The clonotype originates from a woman aged 40 to 49 in good health and CMV-seropositive. CDR3 in amino acids: CASSEGQGNQPQHF. The CDR3 DNA sequence: TGTGCCAGCAGTGAAGGTCAGGGGAATCAGCCCCAGCATTTT.